The next 23 T cell receptor beta chains were all read from a single sample in a study of T-cell reconstitution after alpha-beta-depleted transplantation in children. It was with unique molecular identifiers that the TCRbeta library was prepared. TCRdb re-called the PCR reads through MiXCR, storing one row per CDR3 protein. There are about 610,000 distinct CDR3 sequences in the sample; roughly a tenth occur only once, and 4% to 5% lies in the top ten. The material was PBMCs from the stem cell graft donor, obtained from the stem cell graft. The origin of the receptors is a human donor who donated a stem cell graft to a child with acute myeloid leukemia.

This clonotype was seen ten or more times. The V gene is TRBV9, the J gene TRBJ2-3; 7 positions agree with TRBD2. With 3 bases clipped from V and 2 bases from J, the junction kept 3 bases outside the gene matches. This CDR3 spans 14 amino acids. CDR1 is SGDLS and CDR2 is YYNGEE in the germline V gene. The CDR3 DNA follows: TGTGCCAGCAGCGCGGGGACTAACACAGATACGCAGTATTTT. This gives the protein CASSAGTNTDTQYF.

The chain links TRBV20-1 to TRBJ1-1, with D hard to call. CDR3 length: 14 residues. CDR1 is DFQATT, CDR2 SNEGSKA, per germline (reference sequence). For the CDR3, the DNA is TGCAGCCCCGGCCAGAGGCCCATGAACACTGAAGCTTTCTTT. Its protein product is CSPGQRPMNTEAFF.

This clonotype was seen a few times. In DNA, the CDR3 is TGCAGTGCTAGGACAGGATATAGCTCCTACAATGAGCAGTTCTTC. This sequence encodes CSARTGYSSYNEQFF. The chain links TRBV20-1 to TRBJ2-1; D might be TRBD1 (6 bases). CDR3 length: 15 residues. Germline values: CDR1 DFQATT, CDR2 SNEGSKA (reference sequence). V lost 3 bases and J lost 0, with 12 bases in between.

There are many counts of this clonotype. The chain carries TRBV20-1 and TRBJ1-1; D is possibly TRBD1 (5 bases). The CDR3 consists of 13 residues. Germline V gene sequence: CDR1 DFQATT, CDR2 SNEGSKA (reference sequence). Trimming took off 5 bases at V and 1 base at J, with 11 bases between the two ends. Here the CDR3 reads CSAPGTGNTEAFF. The DNA for the CDR3 is TGCAGTGCTCCCGGGACGGGGAACACTGAAGCTTTCTTT.

The chain uses TRBV10-3 and TRBJ1-5, with TRBD1 identical over 8 bases. Germline CDR1 and CDR2: ENHRY and SYGVKD. J was trimmed by 4 bases and V by 6 bases; bases with no gene match: 2. This CDR3 has 13 residues. The CDR3 sequence is CAISGQGNQPQHF. In nucleotides, the CDR3 is TGTGCCATCAGCGGACAGGGTAATCAGCCCCAGCATTTT.

CDR3 in amino acids: CASSPIRGPPNEQYF. The CDR3 nucleotides are TGTGCCAGCTCACCCATCAGGGGCCCTCCTAATGAGCAGTACTTC. The chain recombines TRBV18 with TRBJ2-7; D possibly corresponds to TRBD1 (6 bases). V was shortened by 3 bases and J by 7 bases, with 19 bases between the two germline ends. This CDR3 is 15 amino acids long. Looked up from germline, CDR1 is KGHSH and CDR2 is LQKENI. Full variable domain (outside the CDR3, taken from reference TRBV18 and TRBJ2-7): NAGVMQNPRHLVRRRGQEARLRCSPMKGHSHVYWYRQLPEEGLKFMVYLQKENIIDESGMPKERFSAEFPKEGPSILRIQQVVRGDSAAYFCASSPIRGPPNEQYFGPGTRLTVT.

The CDR3 protein is CASSLPGGGDTGELFF. In DNA, the CDR3 is TGTGCCAGCAGCCTACCAGGGGGGGGGGACACCGGGGAGCTGTTTTTT. The genes are TRBV9 and TRBJ2-2; D assignment may be TRBD1 or TRBD2 (7 bases each). Trimming left V 4 bases short and J 3 bases short, with 16 bases between. The CDR3 extends over 16 amino acids. Per the germline V gene, CDR1 is SGDLS and CDR2 is YYNGEE.

The V call is TRBV15, the J call TRBJ1-2; no reliable D call. V dropped 3 bases and J dropped 2 bases, with 10 bases sitting between them. Germline values: CDR1 LNHNV, CDR2 YYDKDF (reference sequence). CDR3 length: 14 residues. The DNA for the CDR3 is TGTGCCACCAGCAGGTCAGACTGGAACTATGGCTACACCTTC. This codes for CATSRSDWNYGYTF.

This chain joins TRBV11-2 and TRBJ2-2; 8 nucleotides agree with TRBD2. Looked up from germline, CDR1 is SGHAT and CDR2 is FQNNGV. V lost 5 bases and J lost 6; bases outside the gene matches: 14. The CDR3 length is 17 residues. The CDR3 DNA follows: TGTGCCAGCAGCATACATCCGTGGCAGGGACTAGCCGGGGAGCTGTTTTTT. It codes for CASSIHPWQGLAGELFF.

At least ten counts were recorded for this clonotype. The V gene is TRBV9, the J gene TRBJ2-1, with D maybe TRBD2 (7 bases). Between the trimmed V and J ends, which lost 6 bases and 6 bases, there was a span of 22 bases. There are 16 residues in the CDR3. The germline V gene encodes CDR1 SGDLS and CDR2 YYNGEE. In DNA, the CDR3 is TGTGCCAGCAATGGAGGGGGTGGCCCGGGAGGCAATGAGCAGTTCTTC. Translating it yields CASNGGGGPGGNEQFF. The variable domain in full, completed from reference TRBV9 and TRBJ2-1, reads DSGVTQTPKHLITATGQRVTLRCSPRSGDLSVYWYQQSLDQGLQFLIQYYNGEERAKGNILERFSAQQFPDLHSELNLSSLELGDSALYFCASNGGGGPGGNEQFFGPGTRLTVL.

This clonotype was seen only a few times. This chain joins TRBV20-1 and TRBJ2-1, with 8 nucleotides matching TRBD2. This CDR3 is 15 amino acids long. Trimming took 5 bases from V and 10 from J; bases not matched to a gene: 16. Germline CDR1 DFQATT, CDR2 SNEGSKA (reference sequence). As DNA, the CDR3 is TGCAGTGCTGGGGTGGTTGCGGGAGGAAGGTACGAGCAGTTCTTC. Protein: CSAGVVAGGRYEQFF.

The chain couples TRBV10-3 to TRBJ2-7; the D call may be TRBD1 or TRBD2 (5 bases each). The germline V gene encodes CDR1 ENHRY and CDR2 SYGVKD. Between the trimmed V and J ends, which lost 0 bases and 4 bases, there was a span of 13 bases. This CDR3 is built from 15 residues. The CDR3 sequence: CAISESGEARYEQYF. DNA of the CDR3: TGTGCCATCAGTGAGTCGGGGGAAGCACGGTACGAGCAGTACTTC.

The J gene is TRBJ2-2, the V gene TRBV20-1, with D possibly being TRBD2 (5 bases). The germline CDR1 and CDR2 sequences are DFQATT and SNEGSKA (reference sequence). CDR3 size: 16 residues. The V end lost 6 bases, the J end lost 5 bases, and 22 bases lay between the germline ends. CDR3 nucleotide sequence: TGCAGTGCCTCCAACCCAATTAGCGTTTGGACCGGGGAGCTGTTTTTT. Translating gives CSASNPISVWTGELFF.

This clonotype was counted at least ten times. The chain recombines TRBV5-1 with TRBJ2-3; D remains unclear. There are 13 residues in the CDR3. Germline V gene sequence: CDR1 SGHRS, CDR2 YFSETQ. Trimming removed 4 bases from V and 5 bases from J, with 11 bases in between. The CDR3 region is CASSRESRDTQYF. DNA for the CDR3: TGCGCCAGCAGCAGGGAATCTAGAGATACGCAGTATTTT.

Ten or more counts support this clonotype. The rearrangement links TRBV7-2 to TRBJ2-1; 13 bases map to TRBD2. The CDR3 totals 15 residues. With V trimmed by 1 base and J by 7 bases, 1 base remained unmatched. CDR1 and CDR2 (germline): SGHTA, FQGNSA. In DNA, the CDR3 is TGTGCCAGCAGCTTAGGACTAGCGGGAGGAAATGAGCAGTTCTTC. Translated, it gives CASSLGLAGGNEQFF.

The sample holds a few counts of this clonotype. This sequence joins TRBV19 and TRBJ2-1; 7 nucleotides line up with TRBD1. Germline V gene sequence: CDR1 LNHDA, CDR2 SQIVND (reference sequence). After removal of 7 bases from V and 4 bases from J, the junction contained 7 bases not matched to a gene. This CDR3 is built from 14 residues. For the CDR3, the DNA is TGTGCCAGTAAACACAGGGGAACTTACAATGAGCAGTTCTTC. It is translated as CASKHRGTYNEQFF.

Ten or more counts support this clonotype. The V call is TRBV6-2 or TRBV6-3, the J call TRBJ2-7; 12 nucleotides align to TRBD2. The V segment lost 6 bases and the J segment 6 bases; nucleotides outside the gene matches: 6. The CDR3 sequence is 14 residues long. Germline loops: CDR1 MNHEY, CDR2 SVGEGT. The CDR3 region has the DNA TGTGCCAGCAGCGAACCGGGACTAGCGGGCGAGCAGTACTTC. Protein sequence: CASSEPGLAGEQYF.

V is TRBV29-1 and J is TRBJ1-1; D is ambiguous. V was cut by 4 bases and J by 0 bases, with 12 bases left in between. The length of the CDR3 is 14 residues. Germline V gene data show CDR1 as SQVTM and CDR2 as ANQGSEA. This CDR3 is CSVGQGNMNTEAFF. In nucleotides, the CDR3 is TGCAGCGTTGGGCAAGGTAACATGAACACTGAAGCTTTCTTT. The entire variable domain, with the rest obtained from reference TRBV29-1 and TRBJ1-1, is as follows: SAVISQKPSRDICQRGTSLTIQCQVDSQVTMMFWYRQQPGQSLTLIATANQGSEATYESGFVIDKFPISRPNLTFSTLTVSNMSPEDSSIYLCSVGQGNMNTEAFFGQGTRLTVV.

This clonotype was counted only a few times. The CDR3 bases are TGTGCCGCAGCCGTTTCGAACACTGAAGCTTTCTTT. This codes for CAAAVSNTEAFF. The chain is built from TRBV12-3 or TRBV12-4 and TRBJ1-1; no definite D call. This CDR3 has 12 residues. The V end lost 11 bases, the J end lost 1 base, and 11 bases lay between the germline ends.

This chain uses TRBV6-5 with TRBJ1-1; the D gene is possibly TRBD1 (5 bases). The CDR3 length is 14 residues. Germline-derived CDR1 and CDR2 are MNHEY and SVGAGI. With 2 bases removed from V and 5 bases from J, the gap between germline ends came to 12 bases. The CDR3 region is CASSYSAGGTEAFF. DNA for the CDR3: TGTGCCAGCAGTTACAGCGCGGGGGGGACTGAAGCTTTCTTT.

The table lists this clonotype with many counts. This chain uses TRBV29-1 with TRBJ2-7; 7 bases map to TRBD2. The CDR3 runs to 14 residues. The V gene's germline CDR1 is SQVTM and CDR2 ANQGSEA. V shed 6 bases and J 5 bases; nucleotides not matched to a gene: 13. CDR3 region: CSVSGTAVLNEQYF. The CDR3 DNA reads TGCAGCGTCAGCGGGACGGCCGTACTGAACGAGCAGTACTTC.

This clonotype was seen ten or more times. The chain combines TRBV6-5 with TRBJ2-3, with 9 bases aligning to TRBD2. The CDR3 loop spans 16 amino acids. Trimming removed 4 bases from V and 3 bases from J; junction bases left unmatched: 8. Germline values: CDR1 MNHEY, CDR2 SVGAGI. The CDR3 region is CASSSERSGRTDTQYF. As DNA, the CDR3 is TGTGCCAGCAGTTCTGAACGTAGCGGGAGAACAGATACGCAGTATTTT.

The chain has TRBV7-3 and TRBJ2-5, with D maybe TRBD2 (5 bases). The CDR3 consists of 16 residues. Trimming removed 5 bases at V and 5 bases at J, with 21 bases between. Germline V lookup: CDR1 SGHTA, CDR2 FQGTGA. CDR3 residues: CASSQRGAAFRETQYF. The CDR3, as DNA: TGTGCCAGCAGCCAGCGTGGAGCGGCATTCCGGGAGACCCAGTACTTC. Using reference TRBV7-3 and TRBJ2-5 for the parts outside the CDR3, the full variable domain is GAGVSQTPSNKVTEKGKYVELRCDPISGHTALYWYRQSLGQGPEFLIYFQGTGAADDSGLPNDRFFAVRPEGSVSTLKIQRTERGDSAVYLCASSQRGAAFRETQYFGPGTRLLVL.